Following are 31 T cell receptor beta chains from one sample sequenced in a study of blood T cell repertoires in COVID-19 (dated by TCRdb to 2019 to 2021). Library construction relied on the immunoSEQ multiplex PCR assay. Drawn from immuneACCESS, this table holds only the in-frame rearrangements with V and J called that TCRdb kept. Clones are partly lost; checked studies trace under half to an unresolved V gene and leave the rest unexplained. For this sample there are 300,000 to 350,000 clones; around 91% appear just once. Of the sample, about 1% is held by the ten largest clones. Material: peripheral blood. Every receptor here comes from a woman aged 40 to 49 with COVID-19, enrolled during active disease.

V and J are TRBV6-5 and TRBJ2-7, with a possible D match to TRBD2 (6 bases). V gave up 6 bases and J gave up 0 bases, with 6 bases separating them. Germline CDR1 is MNHEY and CDR2 is SVGAGI. This CDR3 region has 12 residues. CDR3 DNA sequence: TGTGCCAGCAGCGGGAGCTCCTACGAGCAGTACTTC. It translates to CASSGSSYEQYF.

This clone appeared once. The J gene is TRBJ2-2, the V gene TRBV5-1; a weak D match, TRBD1 (6 bases). Germline V gene lookup returns CDR1 SGHRS and CDR2 YFSETQ. The CDR3 totals 16 residues. The germline V and J ends were trimmed by 3 bases and 4 bases, with 16 bases remaining between them. The CDR3 DNA sequence: TGCGCCAGCAGCTCTGGGCAGGGGATGAGCACCGGGGAGCTGTTTTTT. Its translation is CASSSGQGMSTGELFF.

V is TRBV5-6 and J is TRBJ1-6; D ambiguous. The germline CDR1 and CDR2 sequences are SGHDT and YYEEEE. V was cut by 3 bases and J by 9 bases, with 7 bases left in between. The CDR3 sequence is 12 residues long. CDR3 DNA sequence: TGTGCCAGCAGCTACCAGGCTTCACCCCTCCACTTT. It codes for CASSYQASPLHF.

The gene calls are TRBV18 and TRBJ2-3, with 7 bases aligning to TRBD2. The CDR3 consists of 14 residues. CDR1 and CDR2 from the germline V gene are KGHSH and LQKENI. With 3 bases clipped from V and 4 bases from J, the junction kept 4 bases outside the gene matches. CDR3 nucleotide sequence: TGTGCCAGCTCACCGAGCGGGGCGTCAGATACGCAGTATTTT. Residues: CASSPSGASDTQYF.

In nucleotides, the CDR3 is TGTGCCTGGAGTCTTGACCGGGACAGGGTATGGGGGGCCAACGTCCTGACTTTC. Translating it yields CAWSLDRDRVWGANVLTF. The V call is TRBV30, the J call TRBJ2-6; 9 bases agree with TRBD1. Germline V gene data show CDR1 as GTSNPN and CDR2 as SVGIG (reference sequence). V shed 2 bases, J shed 4 bases, and the junction held 12 bases outside the gene matches. This CDR3 region has 18 residues.

The rearrangement joins TRBV6-2 or TRBV6-3 to TRBJ2-1; 9 bases align to TRBD2. V shed 2 bases and J 4 bases; nucleotides not matched to a gene: 6. Germline-derived CDR1 and CDR2 are MNHEY and SVGEGT. This CDR3 contains 16 residues. The CDR3 region has the DNA TGTGCCAGCAGTTACGGGGTTAGCGGGGGTTACAATGAGCAGTTCTTC. It translates to CASSYGVSGGYNEQFF.

This chain joins TRBV7-8 and TRBJ1-5; unclear D gene. Trimming stripped 3 bases from V and 1 base from J, with 16 bases between. CDR3 size: 17 residues. From germline, CDR1 is SGHVS and CDR2 FQNEAQ. CDR3 coding DNA: TGTGCCAGCAGCTTGGCCTCCCGCCAACCGAGCAATCAGCCCCAGCATTTT. Amino acids: CASSLASRQPSNQPQHF.

This chain joins TRBV4-3 and TRBJ2-5; TRBD1 agrees at 7 bases. The CDR3 runs 15 residues. After removal of 3 bases from V and 4 bases from J, the junction contained 8 bases not matched to a gene. Germline CDR1 LGHNA, CDR2 YSLEER. The CDR3 sequence is CASSHLGQVGETQYF. The CDR3 bases are TGCGCCAGCAGCCACCTCGGACAGGTCGGAGAGACCCAGTACTTC.

The V gene is TRBV30, the J gene TRBJ1-2; D unresolved. Looked up from germline, CDR1 is GTSNPN and CDR2 is SVGIG (reference sequence). The CDR3 extends over 12 amino acids. V was cut by 0 bases and J by 6 bases, with 8 bases left in between. The DNA of the CDR3 is TGTGCCTGGAGTGTATCTGGAGATGGCTACACCTTC. Protein: CAWSVSGDGYTF.

The V and J genes are TRBV15 and TRBJ1-3; the D gene is possibly TRBD1 (5 bases). The length of the CDR3 is 15 residues. V shed 6 bases and J shed 3 bases, with 15 bases lying between them. Germline loops: CDR1 LNHNV, CDR2 YYDKDF (reference sequence). CDR3 nucleotides: TGTGCCACCAGGGTCCCAGGGTATCGTGGAAACACCATATATTTT. Amino acids: CATRVPGYRGNTIYF.

J is TRBJ2-2 and V is TRBV19; D is perhaps TRBD1 (6 bases). Germline CDR1 LNHDA, CDR2 SQIVND (reference sequence). Trimming left V 5 bases short and J 1 base short, with 11 bases between. The CDR3 totals 15 residues. The CDR3 DNA reads as TGTGCCAGTAGTCCGACAGGTCTGAACACCGGGGAGCTGTTTTTT. Translation: CASSPTGLNTGELFF.

This sequence joins TRBV15 and TRBJ2-1; the match to TRBD1 covers 10 bases. V trimming: 1 base; J trimming: 7 bases; junction bases outside the gene matches: 7. The V gene's germline CDR1 is LNHNV and CDR2 YYDKDF (reference sequence). This CDR3 is built from 16 residues. For the CDR3, the DNA is TGTGCCACCAGCAGAGTCTACAGGACAGGGGGAAATGAGCAGTTCTTC. Protein sequence: CATSRVYRTGGNEQFF.

The V and J genes are TRBV7-6 and TRBJ1-4; 7 positions match TRBD1. Germline V CDR1 and CDR2: SGHVS, FNYEAQ. There are 16 residues in the CDR3. Trimming took 5 bases from V and 7 from J; bases not matched to a gene: 13. CDR3 nucleotides: TGTGCCAGCAGCACCGACAGGGACCAAGGGTTTGAAAAACTGTTTTTT. Residues: CASSTDRDQGFEKLFF.

This clone showed up just once. The chain links TRBV6-2 or TRBV6-3 to TRBJ2-1; 11 bases map to TRBD2. CDR1 and CDR2 (germline): MNHEY, SVGEGT. The V and J ends lost 6 bases and 3 bases, in that order; junction bases with no gene match: 4. The CDR3 contains 15 residues. CDR3 loop: CASSPGLADYNEQFF. CDR3 nucleotides: TGTGCCAGCAGCCCGGGACTAGCGGACTACAATGAGCAGTTCTTC.

The chain carries TRBV5-1 and TRBJ1-1; perhaps TRBD1 as D (5 bases). Trimming pared 4 bases from V and 3 bases from J, leaving 10 bases between. Germline CDR1 SGHRS, CDR2 YFSETQ. CDR3 length: 13 amino acids. The CDR3 reads CASSRAGDTEAFF. The CDR3 nucleotides read TGCGCCAGCAGCCGGGCGGGGGACACTGAAGCTTTCTTT.

As to this clone: The same CDR3 also results from other DNA sequences found in this sample. The rearrangement uses TRBV18 and TRBJ2-7; 9 positions agree with TRBD1. Germline-derived CDR1 and CDR2 are KGHSH and LQKENI. The CDR3 consists of 14 residues. The ends lost 3 bases at V and 4 bases at J; junction bases unmatched: 4. The CDR3 region is CASSPTGGLYEQYF. The CDR3 DNA reads as TGTGCCAGCTCACCGACAGGGGGATTGTACGAGCAGTACTTC.

The rearrangement joins TRBV4-3 to TRBJ2-5, with 8 bases fitting TRBD2. The CDR3 totals 14 residues. The J segment lost 5 bases and the V segment lost 3 bases, leaving 5 bases of the junction unmatched. CDR1 and CDR2 (germline): LGHNA, YSLEER. In DNA form, the CDR3 reads TGCGCCAGCAGCCAGCGAACGGGGGGGGAGACCCAGTACTTC. Translating gives CASSQRTGGETQYF.

The J gene is TRBJ1-2, the V gene TRBV7-2; tentatively, D is TRBD1 (6 bases). Germline CDR1 SGHTA, CDR2 FQGNSA. The CDR3 is 15 residues long. Trimming stripped 5 bases from V and 8 bases from J, with 21 bases between. CDR3 DNA: TGTGCCAGCAGCCTACTCCTCCGGCACCAGGGGGGCTACACCTTC. It yields the protein CASSLLLRHQGGYTF.

The rearrangement joins TRBV27 to TRBJ2-7; the D gene is possibly TRBD2 (5 bases). The germline gives CDR1 MNHEY, CDR2 SMNVEV (reference sequence). CDR3 size: 14 residues. V gave up 4 bases and J gave up 2 bases, with 12 bases separating them. The CDR3 DNA reads as TGTGCCAGCAGTTCTAACGCCGGGACCTACGAGCAGTACTTC. Translated, it gives CASSSNAGTYEQYF.

The chain combines TRBV19 with TRBJ2-1; D call uncertain. The CDR3 runs 13 residues. Per the germline V gene, CDR1 is LNHDA and CDR2 is SQIVND (reference sequence). Deletions cut 1 base from V and 6 bases from J, with 7 bases between. CDR3 amino acids: CASSIGASNEQFF. CDR3 bases: TGTGCCAGTAGTATAGGGGCCAGCAATGAGCAGTTCTTC.

The V call is TRBV2, the J call TRBJ1-5, with 11 bases fitting TRBD1. V was pared by 4 bases and J by 4 bases, with 0 bases of the junction left unmatched. The CDR3 runs to 14 residues. Germline V gene sequence: CDR1 SNHLY, CDR2 FYNNEI. The CDR3 nucleotides read TGTGCCAGCAGTGGGGACAGGGGGAATCAGCCCCAGCATTTT. Translating it yields CASSGDRGNQPQHF.

The chain couples TRBV18 to TRBJ1-1; TRBD1 matches 8 bases. The V gene's germline CDR1 is KGHSH and CDR2 LQKENI. The junction had 10 bases not matched to a gene; V was cut back by 3 bases and J by 4 bases. The CDR3 totals 16 residues. Here the CDR3 reads CASSPTGQGLGTEAFF. The CDR3 nucleotides are TGTGCCAGCTCACCTACTGGACAGGGTCTGGGCACTGAAGCTTTCTTT.

The V call is TRBV7-2, the J call TRBJ2-3; D uncertain. The V gene's germline CDR1 is SGHTA and CDR2 FQGNSA. The V end was cut by 1 base, the J end by 4 bases, with 12 bases between. This CDR3 is built from 15 residues. The CDR3 nucleotides read TGTGCCAGCAGCTTAGTTTTGTGGGCCCCAGATACGCAGTATTTT. This encodes CASSLVLWAPDTQYF.

The gene calls are TRBV5-4 and TRBJ2-7, with 8 bases that match TRBD2. CDR3 length: 13 residues. J lost 6 bases, V lost 4 bases, and 6 bases had no gene match. Germline lookup yields CDR1 SGHNT and CDR2 YYREEE (reference sequence). CDR3 nucleotides: TGTGCCAGCAGCCGGACCGGGACTAGCGAGCAGTACTTC. Translating it yields CASSRTGTSEQYF.

The CDR3 protein is CSVRDPTGDPNYGYTF. The DNA for the CDR3 is TGCAGCGTCCGAGACCCTACAGGGGACCCAAACTATGGCTACACCTTC. The chain has TRBV29-1 and TRBJ1-2; 7 bases are a match to TRBD1. The CDR3 contains 16 residues. Germline loops: CDR1 SQVTM, CDR2 ANQGSEA. V trimming: 6 bases; J trimming: 2 bases; junction bases outside the gene matches: 15.

CDR3 bases: TGTGCCAGCTCACCAGCCACGGATGAAAAACTGTTTTTT. This gives the protein CASSPATDEKLFF. The V and J genes are TRBV18 and TRBJ1-4; no clear D. Trimming took off 2 bases at V and 6 bases at J, with 7 bases between the two ends. Germline lookup yields CDR1 KGHSH and CDR2 LQKENI. This CDR3 has 13 residues.

The chain couples TRBV3-1 (or the pseudogene TRBV3-2) to TRBJ1-1; 12 nucleotides match TRBD1. Germline loops: CDR1 LGHDT, CDR2 YNNKEL (reference sequence). Trimming removed 4 bases from V and 9 bases from J; junction bases left unmatched: 6. There are 14 residues in the CDR3. The CDR3 loop is CASSLEGTGGQAFF. In DNA, the CDR3 is TGTGCCAGCAGCCTCGAGGGGACAGGGGGCCAAGCTTTCTTT.

This clone was recorded only once. The chain recombines TRBV5-1 with TRBJ2-7; maybe TRBD2 (6 bases). The germline V gene encodes CDR1 SGHRS and CDR2 YFSETQ. The V end lost 3 bases, the J end lost 6 bases, and 13 bases lay between the germline ends. The CDR3 loop spans 13 amino acids. The CDR3, as DNA: TGCGCCAGCAGCTCCACCCCCGGGGGCGAGCAGTACTTC. It yields the protein CASSSTPGGEQYF.

This chain links TRBV7-9 with TRBJ1-2, with 8 bases lining up with TRBD1. Germline assignment: CDR1 SEHNR and CDR2 FQNEAQ (reference sequence). J lost 4 bases, V lost 1 base, and 5 bases had no gene match. The length of the CDR3 is 15 residues. The CDR3 spells CASSLEGQAPYGYTF. CDR3 DNA: TGTGCCAGCAGCTTAGAGGGACAGGCACCCTATGGCTACACCTTC.

This clone was picked up one time. The gene calls are TRBV29-1 and TRBJ2-1; TRBD1 matches at 12 bases. Germline V gene sequence: CDR1 SQVTM, CDR2 ANQGSEA. The V segment lost 5 bases and the J segment 7 bases; nucleotides outside the gene matches: 6. This CDR3 has 14 amino acids. The CDR3 loop is CSVPRDRGLNEQFF. DNA of the CDR3: TGCAGCGTTCCCCGGGACAGGGGGCTTAATGAGCAGTTCTTC.

The gene calls are TRBV27 and TRBJ2-6; D remains unclear. The V end lost 8 bases, the J end lost 0 bases, and 17 bases lay between the germline ends. The CDR3 covers 17 residues. Germline CDR1 is MNHEY and CDR2 is SMNVEV (reference sequence). CDR3 sequence: CASLPQTGSSGANVLTF. DNA for the CDR3: TGTGCCAGCCTCCCCCAGACGGGTAGCTCTGGGGCCAACGTCCTGACTTTC.